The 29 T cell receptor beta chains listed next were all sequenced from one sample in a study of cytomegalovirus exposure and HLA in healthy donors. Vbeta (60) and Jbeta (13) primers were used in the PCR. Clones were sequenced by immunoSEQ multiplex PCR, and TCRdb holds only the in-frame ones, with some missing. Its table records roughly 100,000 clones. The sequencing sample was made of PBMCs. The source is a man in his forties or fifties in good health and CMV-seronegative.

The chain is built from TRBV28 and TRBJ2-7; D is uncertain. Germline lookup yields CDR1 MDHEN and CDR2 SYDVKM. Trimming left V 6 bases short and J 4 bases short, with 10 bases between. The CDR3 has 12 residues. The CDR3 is CASSQNSYEQYF. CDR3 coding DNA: TGTGCCAGCAGCCAGAACAGTTACGAGCAGTACTTC.

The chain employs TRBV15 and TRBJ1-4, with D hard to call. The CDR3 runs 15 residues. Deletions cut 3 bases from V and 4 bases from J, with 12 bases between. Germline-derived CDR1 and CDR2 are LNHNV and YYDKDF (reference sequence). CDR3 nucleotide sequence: TGTGCCACCAGCAGGGGCTTTGGCCTTAATGAAAAACTGTTTTTT. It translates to CATSRGFGLNEKLFF.

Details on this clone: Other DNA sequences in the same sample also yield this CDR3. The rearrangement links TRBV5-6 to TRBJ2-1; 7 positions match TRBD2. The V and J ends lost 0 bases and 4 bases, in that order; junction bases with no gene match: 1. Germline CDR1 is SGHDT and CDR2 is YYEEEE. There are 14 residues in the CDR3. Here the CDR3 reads CASSLGSGYNEQFF. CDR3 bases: TGTGCCAGCAGCTTGGGTAGCGGGTACAATGAGCAGTTCTTC. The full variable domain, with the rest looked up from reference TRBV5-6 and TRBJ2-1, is DAGVTQSPTHLIKTRGQQVTLRCSPKSGHDTVSWYQQALGQGPQFIFQYYEEEERQRGNFPDRFSGHQFPNYSSELNVNALLLGDSALYLCASSLGSGYNEQFFGPGTRLTVL.

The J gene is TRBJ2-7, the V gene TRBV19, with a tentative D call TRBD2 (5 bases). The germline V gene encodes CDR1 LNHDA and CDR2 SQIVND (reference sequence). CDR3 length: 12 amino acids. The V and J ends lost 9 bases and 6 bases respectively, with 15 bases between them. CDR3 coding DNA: TGTGCCAGGCCGTTGGGGAGAATCGAGCAGTACTTC. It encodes CARPLGRIEQYF.

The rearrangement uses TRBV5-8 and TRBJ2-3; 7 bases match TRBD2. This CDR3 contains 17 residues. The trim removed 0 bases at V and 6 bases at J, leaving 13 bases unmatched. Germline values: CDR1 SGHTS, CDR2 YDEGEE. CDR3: CASSLGLAHSSSDTQYF. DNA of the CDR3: TGTGCCAGCAGCTTGGGACTAGCCCATAGCAGCTCCGATACGCAGTATTTT.

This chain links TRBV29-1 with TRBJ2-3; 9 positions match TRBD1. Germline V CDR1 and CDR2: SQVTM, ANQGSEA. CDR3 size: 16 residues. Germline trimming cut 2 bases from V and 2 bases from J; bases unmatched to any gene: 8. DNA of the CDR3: TGCAGCGTTGAACTGGGGACAGGGTTATCCACAGATACGCAGTATTTT. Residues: CSVELGTGLSTDTQYF.

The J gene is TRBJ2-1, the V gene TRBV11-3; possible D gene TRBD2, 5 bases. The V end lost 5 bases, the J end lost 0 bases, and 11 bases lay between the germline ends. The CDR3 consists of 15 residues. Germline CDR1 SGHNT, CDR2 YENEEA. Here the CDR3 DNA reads TGTGCCAGCAGCCCTGGACTGAGCTCCTACAATGAGCAGTTCTTC. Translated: CASSPGLSSYNEQFF.

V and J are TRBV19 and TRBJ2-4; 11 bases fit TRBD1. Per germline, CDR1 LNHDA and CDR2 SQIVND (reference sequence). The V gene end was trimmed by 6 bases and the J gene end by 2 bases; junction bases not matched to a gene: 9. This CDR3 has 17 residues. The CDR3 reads CASSLIGQGATKNIQYF. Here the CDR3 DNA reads TGTGCCAGTAGCCTTATCGGACAGGGGGCAACCAAAAACATTCAGTACTTC.

CDR3 sequence reads: CASSPGPAKNIQYF. DNA for the CDR3: TGTGCCAGTAGCCCCGGTCCCGCCAAAAACATTCAGTACTTC. V is TRBV19 and J is TRBJ2-4; no clear D gene. Germline V gene data show CDR1 as LNHDA and CDR2 as SQIVND (reference sequence). With 6 bases removed from V and 1 base from J, the gap between germline ends came to 10 bases. This CDR3 spans 14 amino acids.

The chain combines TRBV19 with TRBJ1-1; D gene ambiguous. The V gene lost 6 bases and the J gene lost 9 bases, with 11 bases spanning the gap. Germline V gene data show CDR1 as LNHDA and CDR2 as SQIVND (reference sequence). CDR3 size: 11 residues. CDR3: CASSHGLQAFF. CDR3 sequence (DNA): TGTGCCAGTAGCCATGGACTTCAAGCTTTCTTT.

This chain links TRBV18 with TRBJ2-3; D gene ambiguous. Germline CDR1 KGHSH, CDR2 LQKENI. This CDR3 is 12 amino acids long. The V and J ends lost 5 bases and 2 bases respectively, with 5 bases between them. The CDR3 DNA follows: TGTGCCAGCTCATCCTACACAGATACGCAGTATTTT. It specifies CASSSYTDTQYF.

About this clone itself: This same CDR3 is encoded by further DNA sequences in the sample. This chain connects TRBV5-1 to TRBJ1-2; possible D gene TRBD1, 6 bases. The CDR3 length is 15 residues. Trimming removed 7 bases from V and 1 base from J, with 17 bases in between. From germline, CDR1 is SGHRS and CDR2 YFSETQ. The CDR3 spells CASAVHLQGNYGYTF. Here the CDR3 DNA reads TGCGCCAGCGCAGTACACCTACAGGGTAACTATGGCTACACCTTC.

The CDR3 spells CAWRGYFREINYGYTF. Written as DNA, the CDR3 is TGTGCCTGGAGGGGGTATTTCAGGGAAATAAACTATGGCTACACCTTC. The chain has TRBV30 and TRBJ1-2; perhaps TRBD1 as D (5 bases). V was pared by 3 bases and J by 2 bases, with 19 bases between. The CDR3 sequence is 16 residues long. Germline V CDR1 and CDR2: GTSNPN, SVGIG (reference sequence).

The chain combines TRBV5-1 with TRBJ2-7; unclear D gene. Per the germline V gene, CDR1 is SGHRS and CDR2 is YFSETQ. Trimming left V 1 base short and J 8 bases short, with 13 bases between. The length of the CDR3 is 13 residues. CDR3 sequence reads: CASSLTESLQQYF. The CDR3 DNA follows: TGCGCCAGCAGCTTGACAGAGTCCTTACAGCAGTACTTC.

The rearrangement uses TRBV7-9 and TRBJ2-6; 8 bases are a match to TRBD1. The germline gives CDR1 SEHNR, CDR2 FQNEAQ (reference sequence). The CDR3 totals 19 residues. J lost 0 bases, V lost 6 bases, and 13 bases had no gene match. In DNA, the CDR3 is TGTGCCAGCAGGCCCGGGACAGGTAACCTTATCTCTGGGGCCAACGTCCTGACTTTC. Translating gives CASRPGTGNLISGANVLTF.

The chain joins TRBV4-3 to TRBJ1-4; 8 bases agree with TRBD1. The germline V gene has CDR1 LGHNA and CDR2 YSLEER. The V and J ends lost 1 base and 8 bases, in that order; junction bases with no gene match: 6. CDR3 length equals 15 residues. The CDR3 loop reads CASSQGQGPQEKLFF. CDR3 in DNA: TGCGCCAGCAGCCAAGGACAGGGGCCTCAGGAAAAACTGTTTTTT.

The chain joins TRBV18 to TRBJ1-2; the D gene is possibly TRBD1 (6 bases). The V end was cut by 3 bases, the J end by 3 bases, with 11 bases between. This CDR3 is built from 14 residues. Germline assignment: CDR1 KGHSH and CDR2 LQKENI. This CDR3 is CASSPGQSDYGYTF. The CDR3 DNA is TGTGCCAGCTCACCTGGACAGAGCGACTATGGCTACACCTTC.

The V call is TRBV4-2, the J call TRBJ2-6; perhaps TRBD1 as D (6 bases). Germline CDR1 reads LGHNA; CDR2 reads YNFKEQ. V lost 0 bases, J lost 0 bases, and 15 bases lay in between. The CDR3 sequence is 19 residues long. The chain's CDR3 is CASSQDIGQGNSGANVLTF. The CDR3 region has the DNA TGTGCCAGCAGCCAAGATATAGGCCAGGGGAACTCTGGGGCCAACGTCCTGACTTTC.

The CDR3 nucleotides read TGTGCCAGTATAGGGACAGAGTCCTACGAGCAGTACTTC. Its protein product is CASIGTESYEQYF. This chain connects TRBV19 to TRBJ2-7; 7 nucleotides match TRBD1. CDR1 is LNHDA, CDR2 SQIVND, per germline (reference sequence). J lost 1 base, V lost 7 bases, and 4 bases had no gene match. The CDR3 runs 13 residues.

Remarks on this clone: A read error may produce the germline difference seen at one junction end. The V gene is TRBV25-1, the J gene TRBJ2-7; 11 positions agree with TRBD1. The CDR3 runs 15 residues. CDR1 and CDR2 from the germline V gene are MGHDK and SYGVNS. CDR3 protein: CASSDPGQGVYAQYF. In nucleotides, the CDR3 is TGTGCCAGCAGCGATCCGGGACAGGGGGTCTACGCGCAGTACTTC.

This CDR3 is CASSLGQPSGANVLTF. The CDR3 DNA follows: TGTGCCAGCAGCTTGGGACAACCCTCTGGGGCCAACGTCCTGACTTTC. The V gene is TRBV5-4, the J gene TRBJ2-6; D ambiguous. CDR1 SGHNT and CDR2 YYREEE come from the germline V gene (reference sequence). The CDR3 extends over 16 amino acids. Trimming shortened V by 0 bases and J by 0 bases, and 7 bases separated the two germline ends.

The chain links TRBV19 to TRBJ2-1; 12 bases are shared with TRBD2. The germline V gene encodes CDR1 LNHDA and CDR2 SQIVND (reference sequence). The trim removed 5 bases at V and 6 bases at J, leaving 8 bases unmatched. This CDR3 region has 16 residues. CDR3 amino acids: CASSSWTSGKVNEQFF. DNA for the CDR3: TGTGCCAGTAGTTCCTGGACTAGCGGGAAGGTCAATGAGCAGTTCTTC.

CDR3 residues: CASSVLSGIINEQFF. The CDR3 DNA follows: TGTGCCAGCAGCGTCTTAAGCGGGATCATTAATGAGCAGTTCTTC. The V gene is TRBV9, the J gene TRBJ2-1; 7 bases agree with TRBD2. Germline V gene sequence: CDR1 SGDLS, CDR2 YYNGEE. The CDR3 runs 15 residues. With V trimmed by 2 bases and J by 7 bases, 9 bases remained unmatched.

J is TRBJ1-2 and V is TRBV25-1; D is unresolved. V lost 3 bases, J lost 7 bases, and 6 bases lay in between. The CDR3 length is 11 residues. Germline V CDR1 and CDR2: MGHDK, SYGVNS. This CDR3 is CASSDAVGYTF. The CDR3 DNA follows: TGTGCCAGCAGTGATGCAGTTGGCTACACCTTC.

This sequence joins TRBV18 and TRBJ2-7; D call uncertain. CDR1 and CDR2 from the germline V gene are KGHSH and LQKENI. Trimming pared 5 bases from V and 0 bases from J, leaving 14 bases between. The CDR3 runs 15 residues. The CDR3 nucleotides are TGTGCCAGCTCATCCATGGCGGTTAGCTCCTACGAGCAGTACTTC. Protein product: CASSSMAVSSYEQYF. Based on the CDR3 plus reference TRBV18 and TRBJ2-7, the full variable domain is NAGVMQNPRHLVRRRGQEARLRCSPMKGHSHVYWYRQLPEEGLKFMVYLQKENIIDESGMPKERFSAEFPKEGPSILRIQQVVRGDSAAYFCASSSMAVSSYEQYFGPGTRLTVT.

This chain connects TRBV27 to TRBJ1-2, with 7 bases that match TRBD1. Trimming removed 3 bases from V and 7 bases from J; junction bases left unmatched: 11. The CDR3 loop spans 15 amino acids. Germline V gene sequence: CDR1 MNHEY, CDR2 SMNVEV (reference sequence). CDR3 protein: CASSFLRQGRGGYTF. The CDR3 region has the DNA TGTGCCAGCAGTTTCCTTCGACAGGGCAGAGGTGGCTACACCTTC.

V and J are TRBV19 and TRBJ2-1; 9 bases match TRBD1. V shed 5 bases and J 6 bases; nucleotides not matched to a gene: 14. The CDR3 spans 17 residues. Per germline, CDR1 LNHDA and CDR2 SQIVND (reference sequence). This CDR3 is CASSWSRQGGGRNEQFF. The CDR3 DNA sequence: TGTGCCAGTAGTTGGTCCCGACAGGGGGGGGGTCGCAATGAGCAGTTCTTC.

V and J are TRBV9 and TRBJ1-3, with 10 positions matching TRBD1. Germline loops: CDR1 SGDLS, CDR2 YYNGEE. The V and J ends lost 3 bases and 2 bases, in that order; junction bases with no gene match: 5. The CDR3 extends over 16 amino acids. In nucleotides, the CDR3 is TGTGCCAGCAGCGGGGGAGGGACAGGGGCTGGAAACACCATATATTTT. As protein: CASSGGGTGAGNTIYF.

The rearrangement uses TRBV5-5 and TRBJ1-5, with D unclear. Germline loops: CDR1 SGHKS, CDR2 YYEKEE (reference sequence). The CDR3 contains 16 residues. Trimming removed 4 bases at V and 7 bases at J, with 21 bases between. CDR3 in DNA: TGTGCCAGCAGCCGCGGGCCGGCCGGGCTTTGGCAGCCCCAGCATTTT. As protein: CASSRGPAGLWQPQHF.